These 19 T cell receptor beta chains were sequenced from one sample in a study of T cells in Graves' hyperthyroidism and ophthalmopathy. Amplified TCR beta CDR3 regions came from RNA transcripts. An initial round of RT-PCR targeting the TCR CDR3 relied on the HTBI primer set. MiXCR was run by TCRdb on the multiplex PCR reads, yielding one entry per CDR3 protein. The sample has over 250,000 distinct CDR3 sequences, less than 30% seen once. Material for sequencing was blood. These receptors were collected from a man aged 35 to 55 with Graves' hyperthyroidism that later progressed to Graves' ophthalmopathy.

This clonotype has a count of ten or more. This rearrangement joins TRBV20-1 to TRBJ2-5, with TRBD2 identical over 13 bases. The CDR3 runs 16 residues. Germline V gene sequence: CDR1 DFQATT, CDR2 SNEGSKA (reference sequence). The ends lost 5 bases at V and 5 bases at J; junction bases unmatched: 11. This chain's CDR3 is CSAQRLAGGWGETQYF. CDR3 nucleotides: TGCAGTGCTCAGAGACTAGCGGGAGGCTGGGGGGAGACCCAGTACTTC.

This clonotype was counted at least ten times. J is TRBJ1-1 and V is TRBV18; unclear D gene. Between the trimmed V and J ends, which lost 6 bases and 4 bases, there was a span of 15 bases. This CDR3 has 14 amino acids. Germline lookup yields CDR1 KGHSH and CDR2 LQKENI. The CDR3 loop reads CASSPQVGFTEAFF. The CDR3 coding sequence is TGTGCCAGCTCGCCCCAGGTCGGTTTCACTGAAGCTTTCTTT. The full variable domain, with the rest looked up from reference TRBV18 and TRBJ1-1, is NAGVMQNPRHLVRRRGQEARLRCSPMKGHSHVYWYRQLPEEGLKFMVYLQKENIIDESGMPKERFSAEFPKEGPSILRIQQVVRGDSAAYFCASSPQVGFTEAFFGQGTRLTVV.

The chain is built from TRBV6-1 and TRBJ1-5; 7 bases are shared with TRBD1. CDR1 is MNHNS, CDR2 SASEGT, per germline. There are 15 residues in the CDR3. The J segment lost 4 bases and the V segment lost 6 bases, leaving 9 bases of the junction unmatched. In DNA form, the CDR3 reads TGTGCCAGCAGACCGTCGGGACAGAGGAATCAGCCCCAGCATTTT. It codes for CASRPSGQRNQPQHF.

The DNA for the CDR3 is TGTGCCATCAGTCCCGGGACAGGGGCCACTGAAGCTTTCTTT. Amino acids: CAISPGTGATEAFF. This rearrangement joins TRBV10-3 to TRBJ1-1, with 10 nucleotides matching TRBD1. Germline assignment: CDR1 ENHRY and CDR2 SYGVKD. The CDR3 loop spans 14 amino acids. Germline trimming cut 5 bases from V and 4 bases from J; bases unmatched to any gene: 4.

The table lists this clonotype with many counts. The chain employs TRBV6-1 and TRBJ2-7; the D gene is possibly TRBD2 (6 bases). Trimming took off 8 bases at V and 1 base at J, with 18 bases between the two ends. Germline CDR1 reads MNHNS; CDR2 reads SASEGT. The CDR3 covers 15 residues. CDR3 residues: CASESGTLWSYEQYF. CDR3 DNA sequence: TGTGCCAGCGAAAGTGGGACTCTTTGGTCCTACGAGCAGTACTTC.

The V gene is TRBV4-1, the J gene TRBJ2-7, with TRBD2 matching 8 bases. The V segment lost 3 bases and the J segment 3 bases; nucleotides outside the gene matches: 7. The CDR3 extends over 15 amino acids. Germline CDR1 is MGHRA and CDR2 is YSYEKL. CDR3 bases: TGCGCCAGCAGCCAGCAACTAGCGGAGATCTACGAGCAGTACTTC. It codes for CASSQQLAEIYEQYF.

The V gene is TRBV11-1, the J gene TRBJ1-1; 8 bases map to TRBD1. Germline V gene sequence: CDR1 SGHAT, CDR2 FQDESV (reference sequence). The V gene end was trimmed by 5 bases and the J gene end by 4 bases; junction bases not matched to a gene: 12. This CDR3 comprises 16 residues. Written as DNA, the CDR3 is TGTGCCAGCAGCCGGACAGGGAATTCACTTCTCACTGAAGCTTTCTTT. This encodes CASSRTGNSLLTEAFF.

This clonotype was seen many times. The chain employs TRBV15 and TRBJ2-2; 7 bases align to TRBD1. The CDR3 runs to 15 residues. Trimming at V came to 3 bases and at J to 4 bases, leaving 5 bases not matched to a gene. CDR1 is LNHNV and CDR2 is YYDKDF in the germline V gene (reference sequence). The CDR3 sequence is CATSRDRRGTGELFF. The CDR3 nucleotides read TGTGCCACCAGCAGGGACAGGAGAGGCACCGGGGAGCTGTTTTTT.

This clonotype has at least ten counts. The CDR3 region is CASSMGQNSNQPQHF. In DNA form, the CDR3 reads TGTGCCAGTAGTATGGGACAGAATAGCAATCAGCCCCAGCATTTT. The J gene is TRBJ1-5, the V gene TRBV19, with 7 bases aligning to TRBD1. The CDR3 contains 15 residues. After removal of 3 bases from V and 0 bases from J, the junction contained 2 bases not matched to a gene. The germline V gene encodes CDR1 LNHDA and CDR2 SQIVND (reference sequence).

This clonotype was found many times. The chain recombines TRBV20-1 with TRBJ2-6; D is unclear. The CDR3 has 13 residues. Per the germline V gene, CDR1 is DFQATT and CDR2 is SNEGSKA (reference sequence). Trimming stripped 6 bases from V and 2 bases from J, with 8 bases between. This CDR3 is CSASGPGANVLTF. The CDR3 DNA sequence: TGCAGTGCCAGTGGTCCTGGGGCCAACGTCCTGACTTTC.

This clonotype showed up many times. The genes are TRBV29-1 and TRBJ2-5; 12 nucleotides agree with TRBD2. J lost 5 bases, V lost 6 bases, and 7 bases had no gene match. This CDR3 has 14 residues. The germline CDR1 and CDR2 sequences are SQVTM and ANQGSEA. CDR3 nucleotide sequence: TGCAGCGTCGAGACTAGCGGGAGATCTGAGACCCAGTACTTC. Translation gives CSVETSGRSETQYF.

The J gene is TRBJ1-1, the V gene TRBV12-3 or TRBV12-4; D ambiguous. CDR3 length: 11 residues. Deletions cut 6 bases from V and 11 bases from J, with 13 bases between. The CDR3 region has the DNA TGTGCCAGCAGCATCAATCAAGTTGCTTTCTTT. Amino acid sequence: CASSINQVAFF.

This sequence joins TRBV6-2 or TRBV6-3 and TRBJ1-5, with D possibly matching TRBD1 (6 bases). The CDR3 length is 17 residues. V lost 3 bases and J 5 bases, leaving 20 bases between the germline ends. Germline CDR1 and CDR2: MNHEY and SVGEGT. The CDR3 is CASSYTTAGGQYQPQHF. The CDR3 DNA reads TGTGCCAGCAGTTATACCACCGCGGGGGGCCAGTATCAGCCCCAGCATTTT.

With regard to this clonotype: Germline is not matched at one junction end, which may reflect a read error. The chain links TRBV6-1 to TRBJ1-2; 9 bases line up with TRBD1. The length of the CDR3 is 15 residues. Germline assignment: CDR1 MNHNS and CDR2 SASEGT. The CDR3 region is CASREGTGNLSGYTF. The DNA for the CDR3 is TGTGCCAGCAGGGAAGGGACAGGGAATTTGTCTGGCTACACCTTC.

This rearrangement joins TRBV15 to TRBJ1-1; D unresolved. Germline loops: CDR1 LNHNV, CDR2 YYDKDF (reference sequence). Trimming left V 5 bases short and J 3 bases short, with 13 bases between. This CDR3 is built from 14 residues. The CDR3 protein is CATSAMTVYTEAFF. The CDR3 coding sequence is TGTGCCACCAGCGCTATGACGGTCTACACTGAAGCTTTCTTT.

This clonotype appeared many times. The chain couples TRBV18 to TRBJ2-7; 9 nucleotides agree with TRBD1. J lost 7 bases, V lost 6 bases, and 7 bases had no gene match. CDR1 and CDR2 from the germline V gene are KGHSH and LQKENI. The length of the CDR3 is 13 residues. CDR3 sequence: CASSRGTGKEQYF. The CDR3 nucleotides are TGTGCCAGCTCCCGTGGGACAGGGAAAGAGCAGTACTTC. The full variable domain, in which reference TRBV18 and TRBJ2-7 provide the parts outside the CDR3, is NAGVMQNPRHLVRRRGQEARLRCSPMKGHSHVYWYRQLPEEGLKFMVYLQKENIIDESGMPKERFSAEFPKEGPSILRIQQVVRGDSAAYFCASSRGTGKEQYFGPGTRLTVT.

This chain links TRBV7-8 with TRBJ2-7; the D is unclear. The CDR3 sequence is 13 residues long. CDR1 is SGHVS, CDR2 FQNEAQ, per germline. V was cut by 0 bases and J by 7 bases, with 10 bases left in between. CDR3 nucleotide sequence: TGTGCCAGCAGCTTAGCGCGGACCGGAGAGCAGTACTTC. As protein: CASSLARTGEQYF. Full variable domain (missing parts from reference TRBV7-8 and TRBJ2-7): GAGVSQSPRYKVAKRGQDVALRCDPISGHVSLFWYQQALGQGPEFLTYFQNEAQLDKSGLPSDRFFAERPEGSVSTLKIQRTQQEDSAVYLCASSLARTGEQYFGPGTRLTVT.

This clonotype was observed many times. The rearrangement links TRBV19 to TRBJ1-1; D is uncertain. CDR3 length: 12 residues. Germline CDR1 LNHDA, CDR2 SQIVND (reference sequence). Trimming took 2 bases from V and 8 from J, leaving 9 bases between them. CDR3 sequence: CASSILNKEAFF. The CDR3, as DNA: TGTGCCAGTAGTATATTGAACAAGGAAGCTTTCTTT.

This clonotype has ten or more counts. The chain couples TRBV18 to TRBJ1-5; D remains ambiguous. Trimming removed 1 base from V and 0 bases from J, with 4 bases in between. Germline CDR1 and CDR2: KGHSH and LQKENI. The CDR3 has 14 amino acids. Written as DNA, the CDR3 is TGTGCCAGCTCACCACAGAGTAGCAATCAGCCCCAGCATTTT. Amino acid sequence: CASSPQSSNQPQHF.